The sequence of this T cell receptor beta chain was determined in a study of Graves' ophthalmopathy and Graves' hyperthyroidism. Study-wide results and limits: Blood contained most expanded thyroid clonotypes exceeding 0.001 frequency.

About this clonotype itself: Its target is not known.

Researchers took RNA transcripts and amplified TCR beta CDR3 regions from them. A first-round RT-PCR used HTBI primers, followed by a second-round multiplex PCR. TCRdb re-analysed the multiplex PCR reads in MiXCR, keeping a single row per CDR3 protein. In the table there are hundreds of thousands of distinct CDR3 sequences, approximately 39% of which are singletons. The CDR3 sequence is 14 residues long. CDR1 SNHLY and CDR2 FYNNEI come from the germline V gene. V was shortened by 6 bases and J by 9 bases, with 15 bases between the two germline ends. Those donors who had ophthalmopathy presented with moderate-to-severe activity, a CAS of ≥3, a NOSPECS of ≥4 and a duration under 3 months. PBMCs originated in roughly 11 ml of fresh peripheral blood.

Sequencing was performed on peripheral blood. The chain employs TRBV2 and TRBJ1-6; D is undetermined. This receptor was identified in an adult man with Graves' ophthalmopathy. The CDR3 DNA reads as TGTGCCAGCAGGACGGACCTTCTGAGTTCACCCCTCCACTTT. As protein: CASRTDLLSSPLHF. Using reference TRBV2 and TRBJ1-6 for the parts outside the CDR3, the full variable domain is EPEVTQTPSHQVTQMGQEVILRCVPISNHLYFYWYRQILGQKVEFLVSFYNNEISEKSEIFDDQFSVERPDGSNFTLKIRSTKLEDSAMYFCASRTDLLSSPLHFGNGTRLTVT.